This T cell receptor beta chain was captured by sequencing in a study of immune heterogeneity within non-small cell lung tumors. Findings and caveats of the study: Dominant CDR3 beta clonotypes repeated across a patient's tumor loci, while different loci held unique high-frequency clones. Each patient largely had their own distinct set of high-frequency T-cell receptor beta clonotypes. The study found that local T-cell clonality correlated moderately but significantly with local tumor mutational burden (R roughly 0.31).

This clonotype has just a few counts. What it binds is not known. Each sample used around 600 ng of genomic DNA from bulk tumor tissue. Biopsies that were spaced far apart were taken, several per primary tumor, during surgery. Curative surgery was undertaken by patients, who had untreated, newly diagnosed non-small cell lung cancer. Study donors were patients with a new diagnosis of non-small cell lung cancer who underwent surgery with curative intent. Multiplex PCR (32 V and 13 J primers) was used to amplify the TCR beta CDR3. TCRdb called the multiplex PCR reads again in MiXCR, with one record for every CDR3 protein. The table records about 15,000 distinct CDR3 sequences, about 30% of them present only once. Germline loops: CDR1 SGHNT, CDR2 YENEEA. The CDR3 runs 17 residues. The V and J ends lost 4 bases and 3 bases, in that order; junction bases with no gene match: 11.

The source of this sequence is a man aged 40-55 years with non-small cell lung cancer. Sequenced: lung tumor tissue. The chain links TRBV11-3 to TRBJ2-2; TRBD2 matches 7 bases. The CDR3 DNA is TGTGCCAGCAGCTCGCCCCTGGGAGGGTCGGACACCGGGGAGCTGTTTTTT. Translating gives CASSSPLGGSDTGELFF.